This T cell receptor (beta chain) is drawn from a study of control samples from healthy donors and cancer patients. The CDR3 length is 13 residues. Trimming took 7 bases from V and 5 from J; bases not matched to a gene: 7. Germline values: CDR1 SQVTM, CDR2 ANQGSEA. TCRdb's copy holds only in-frame clones and misses some; the assay was immunoSEQ multiplex PCR. The sample shows approximately 120,000 clones, 80% to 90% of them seen only once. V gene TRBV29-1 combines with J gene TRBJ2-1; 8 bases match TRBD2. Specimen: blood. The TCR was taken from a woman aged 45-60 years in good health. CDR3 in amino acids: CSAAGDNHNEQFF. The CDR3 DNA reads as TGCAGCGCAGCGGGGGATAACCACAATGAGCAGTTCTTC.